This section outlines one T cell receptor beta chain sequence together with its context. Trimming removed 5 bases from V and 2 bases from J; junction bases left unmatched: 10. Germline CDR1 MNHEY, CDR2 SMNVEV (reference sequence). The CDR3 loop spans 16 amino acids. Adults between about 18 and 95 years of age took part from fewer than 30 US areas. Allocation to cohorts depended on clinical history reported by the participants. Produced via immunoSEQ multiplex PCR; TCRdb's table is partial and in-frame only. This sample has 200,000 to 300,000 clones, with about 89% found just once. The data were obtained in a study of blood T cell repertoires in COVID-19.

This TCR came from a woman aged 18-30 years who had recovered from COVID-19. The gene calls are TRBV27 and TRBJ2-3; 7 bases are shared with TRBD2. The sample comprised PBMCs or T cells enriched from blood (not recorded which). The CDR3 DNA follows: TGTGCCAGCAGTAAGGGTCGCGGGGGAAACACAGATACGCAGTATTTT. Translated, it gives CASSKGRGGNTDTQYF.